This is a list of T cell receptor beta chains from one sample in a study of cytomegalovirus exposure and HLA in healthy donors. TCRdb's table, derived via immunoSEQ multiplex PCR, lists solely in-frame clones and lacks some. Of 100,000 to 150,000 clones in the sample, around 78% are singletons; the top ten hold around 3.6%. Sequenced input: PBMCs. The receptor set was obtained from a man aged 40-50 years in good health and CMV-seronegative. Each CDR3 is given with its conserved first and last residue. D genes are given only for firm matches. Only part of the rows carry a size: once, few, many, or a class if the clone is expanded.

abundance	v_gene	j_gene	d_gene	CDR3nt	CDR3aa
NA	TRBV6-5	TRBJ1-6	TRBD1	TGTGCCAGCAGTACAGGGGACAGAGGTAATTCACCCCTCCACTTT	CASSTGDRGNSPLHF
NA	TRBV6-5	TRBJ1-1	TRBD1	TGTGCCAGCAGTTACGGGACAGGGAACACTGAAGCTTTCTTT	CASSYGTGNTEAFF
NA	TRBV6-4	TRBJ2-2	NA	TGTGCCAGCAGTGATAGCGACACCGGGGAGCTGTTTTTT	CASSDSDTGELFF
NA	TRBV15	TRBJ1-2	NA	TGTGCCACCAGCAGAGACGGGGGTGCAGGGAGGGAAGGCTACACCTTC	CATSRDGGAGREGYTF
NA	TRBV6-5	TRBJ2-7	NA	TGTGCCAGCAGTTACTCGGGGCAGGGGCACTCCTACGAGCAGTACTTC	CASSYSGQGHSYEQYF
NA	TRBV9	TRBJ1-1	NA	TGTGCCAGCAGCGTAGATTGGCAACACACTGAAGCTTTCTTT	CASSVDWQHTEAFF
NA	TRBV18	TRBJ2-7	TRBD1	TGTGCCAGCTCATTACCCGGGACAGGGGCCCCCTACGAGCAGTACTTC	CASSLPGTGAPYEQYF
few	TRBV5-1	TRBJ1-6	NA	TGCGCCAGCAGCTTGAAGTTTGACAGGCTCCCTCAATCCCTCCACTTT	CASSLKFDRLPQSLHF
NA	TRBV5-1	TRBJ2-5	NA	TGCGCCAGCAGCTTAGCGATGGGTCAAGAGACCCAGTACTTC	CASSLAMGQETQYF
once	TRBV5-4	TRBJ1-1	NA	TGTGCCAGCAGCTTGGAGGTCGGTGGGGCCACTGAAGCTTTCTTT	CASSLEVGGATEAFF